A single TCR beta chain is shown here with its context. These data are taken from a study of blood T cell repertoires in COVID-19. Overall study: The samples span acute and convalescent COVID-19 from the United States, Italy and Spain.

The germline V gene has CDR1 SGHTA and CDR2 FQGNSA. The CDR3 consists of 16 residues. Germline trimming cut 5 bases from V and 2 bases from J; bases unmatched to any gene: 11. Cohort 3 recovered donors had two negative PCRs, clearance, or symptom resolution. Method: immunoSEQ multiplex PCR; TCRdb's copy keeps in-frame clones and lacks some. The data contain around 150,000 clones, 88% of them singletons. Sequenced: PBMCs or T cells enriched from blood (not recorded which). This chain connects TRBV7-2 to TRBJ2-5; TRBD1 matches 7 bases. This receptor was identified in a woman aged 45-65 years who had recovered from COVID-19. The CDR3 loop is CASSAHLDRLQETQYF. In DNA, the CDR3 is TGTGCCAGCAGCGCTCACCTGGACAGGTTACAAGAGACCCAGTACTTC.